This passage covers 15 T cell receptor beta chains from one sample sequenced in a study of blood T cell repertoires in COVID-19. The table came from immunoSEQ multiplex PCR; TCRdb's copy has only in-frame clones and leaves some out. The profile shows about 270,000 clones, around 88% of them singletons. Sequenced material: peripheral blood. These receptors were obtained from a woman aged 70 to 79 with COVID-19, enrolled during active disease.

This clone was picked up one time. V usage is TRBV6-5 and J usage is TRBJ2-4; 9 bases fit TRBD2. This CDR3 has 16 amino acids. The V gene end was trimmed by 2 bases and the J gene end by 4 bases; junction bases not matched to a gene: 6. Germline CDR1 is MNHEY and CDR2 is SVGAGI. CDR3 sequence: CASSYQGRGGKNIQYF. The DNA for the CDR3 is TGTGCCAGCAGTTACCAGGGGCGGGGGGGAAAAAACATTCAGTACTTC.

This chain connects TRBV13 to TRBJ2-1; 14 positions match TRBD2. Germline-derived CDR1 and CDR2 are PRHDT and FYEKMQ (reference sequence). The CDR3 extends over 18 amino acids. V dropped 4 bases and J dropped 6; count of bases not matched to a gene: 11. The CDR3 nucleotides read TGTGCCAGCAGCTCGGGACTAGCGGGGGCCGGGCCTGGCAATGAGCAGTTCTTC. It codes for CASSSGLAGAGPGNEQFF.

The V gene is TRBV10-1, the J gene TRBJ2-3; D may be TRBD1 (6 bases). The germline V gene has CDR1 WNHNN and CDR2 SYGVQD (reference sequence). This CDR3 comprises 14 residues. With 0 bases removed from V and 5 bases from J, the gap between germline ends came to 9 bases. This CDR3 reads CASSESAGEDTQYF. As DNA, the CDR3 is TGCGCCAGCAGTGAGTCAGCAGGGGAAGATACGCAGTATTTT.

CDR3: CASSLDRIPGFEQYF. The CDR3 DNA is TGTGCCAGCAGCTTAGACCGGATCCCGGGTTTCGAGCAGTACTTC. The rearrangement joins TRBV11-2 to TRBJ2-7; D not resolved. This CDR3 has 15 amino acids. In germline, CDR1 is SGHAT, CDR2 FQNNGV. Trimming took off 0 bases at V and 6 bases at J, with 15 bases between the two ends.

The gene calls are TRBV5-1 and TRBJ2-1, with 7 nucleotides matching TRBD2. The CDR3 covers 13 residues. Germline-derived CDR1 and CDR2 are SGHRS and YFSETQ. Trimming at V came to 2 bases and at J to 5 bases, leaving 1 base not matched to a gene. CDR3 protein: CASSFSGDNEQFF. CDR3 DNA sequence: TGCGCCAGCAGCTTCAGCGGGGACAATGAGCAGTTCTTC. Full variable domain (remainder filled in from reference TRBV5-1 and TRBJ2-1): KAGVTQTPRYLIKTRGQQVTLSCSPISGHRSVSWYQQTPGQGLQFLFEYFSETQRNKGNFPGRFSGRQFSNSRSEMNVSTLELGDSALYLCASSFSGDNEQFFGPGTRLTVL.

The chain recombines TRBV19 with TRBJ1-3; maybe TRBD1 (5 bases). Germline V gene data show CDR1 as LNHDA and CDR2 as SQIVND (reference sequence). The CDR3 runs to 16 residues. Trimming took off 7 bases at V and 0 bases at J, with 16 bases between the two ends. CDR3 DNA: TGTGCCAGTACATACGGAAAGGGGATCTCTGGAAACACCATATATTTT. It translates to CASTYGKGISGNTIYF.

This rearrangement joins TRBV24-1 to TRBJ2-4; TRBD2 might be the D (6 bases). The CDR3 is made up of 15 amino acids. V shed 4 bases and J shed 0 bases, with 9 bases lying between them. In germline, CDR1 is KGHDR, CDR2 SFDVKD. The CDR3 sequence: CATSEGGLAKNIQYF. The CDR3 coding sequence is TGTGCCACCAGTGAGGGGGGACTAGCCAAAAACATTCAGTACTTC.

The chain is built from TRBV7-2 and TRBJ2-1, with 8 nucleotides matching TRBD2. V lost 6 bases to trimming and J lost 10 bases; unmatched junction nucleotides: 14. The V gene's germline CDR1 is SGHTA and CDR2 FQGNSA. This CDR3 spans 15 amino acids. For the CDR3, the DNA is TGTGCCAGCAGTCGAACTAGCGGCTATGGACCCGAGCAGTTCTTC. It yields the protein CASSRTSGYGPEQFF.

This chain links TRBV20-1 with TRBJ1-1; no clear D gene. The CDR3 is made up of 11 amino acids. Germline V gene lookup returns CDR1 DFQATT and CDR2 SNEGSKA (reference sequence). The V and J ends lost 6 bases and 7 bases respectively, with 12 bases between them. CDR3 sequence: CSASDLVEAFF. Here the CDR3 DNA reads TGCAGTGCCTCAGATTTGGTTGAAGCTTTCTTT.

This chain uses TRBV28 with TRBJ2-1; D ambiguous. Trimming stripped 4 bases from V and 7 bases from J, with 20 bases between. CDR3 length equals 16 residues. Per the germline V gene, CDR1 is MDHEN and CDR2 is SYDVKM. CDR3 loop: CASSWPFLEDTNEQFF. CDR3 DNA: TGTGCCAGCAGTTGGCCCTTCTTAGAAGACACAAATGAGCAGTTCTTC.

The chain links TRBV6-5 to TRBJ1-6; no reliable D call. CDR3 size: 12 residues. V lost 6 bases to trimming and J lost 10 bases, with 10 bases between them. Germline lookup yields CDR1 MNHEY and CDR2 SVGAGI. CDR3 in amino acids: CASSPGESPLHF. The CDR3, as DNA: TGTGCCAGCAGCCCCGGAGAATCACCCCTCCACTTT.

The V gene is TRBV13, the J gene TRBJ2-1; D unclear. V was trimmed by 2 bases and J by 4 bases, leaving 6 bases between them. This CDR3 has 13 residues. Looked up from germline, CDR1 is PRHDT and CDR2 is FYEKMQ (reference sequence). DNA of the CDR3: TGTGCCAGCAGCTTAAGAGGTTACAATGAGCAGTTCTTC. Translated: CASSLRGYNEQFF.

The chain recombines TRBV27 with TRBJ1-2; the D gene is possibly TRBD1 (6 bases). The V end was cut by 6 bases, the J end by 2 bases, with 19 bases between. Germline CDR1 MNHEY, CDR2 SMNVEV (reference sequence). The CDR3 contains 16 residues. The CDR3 DNA reads as TGTGCCAGCAGCCTTGCCCCAGGGGTTCTGAACTATGGCTACACCTTC. As protein: CASSLAPGVLNYGYTF.

The chain recombines TRBV5-1 with TRBJ1-2, with TRBD1 matching 9 bases. Trimming removed 4 bases from V and 2 bases from J; junction bases left unmatched: 9. The CDR3 is 16 residues long. Germline CDR1 reads SGHRS; CDR2 reads YFSETQ. This chain's CDR3 is CASSPTGQGHNYGYTF. The CDR3 DNA reads TGCGCCAGCAGCCCGACGGGACAGGGCCACAACTATGGCTACACCTTC.

The rearrangement links TRBV2 to TRBJ2-7; 16 bases line up with TRBD2. Trimming cost V 6 bases and J 5 bases; bases outside gene matches: 7. Germline values: CDR1 SNHLY, CDR2 FYNNEI. This CDR3 region has 16 residues. This chain's CDR3 is CASSPGLAGGIDEQYF. The CDR3 DNA is TGTGCCAGCAGCCCGGGACTAGCGGGGGGGATTGACGAGCAGTACTTC.